Listed below are T cell receptor beta chains from one sample, sequenced in a study of blood T cells in healthy people across ages. MiXCR was run by TCRdb on the 5' RACE reads, yielding one entry per CDR3 protein. The sample holds hundreds of thousands of distinct CDR3 sequences, 40% to 50% seen once. The sample consisted of blood. These receptors were taken from a man aged 80 or over in good health. CDR3s include the opening cysteine and the closing phenylalanine or tryptophan. The D gene is left open where the match is weak. A clone size is listed for some rows: how often the clone was seen (once, few, many), or a class if it is expanded.

J gene,D gene,V gene,clone size,CDR3 protein,CDR3 DNA
TRBJ2-4,-,TRBV12-3/TRBV12-4,few,CASSLLGAPNIQYF,TGTGCCAGCAGTTTGTTGGGGGCGCCAAACATTCAGTACTTC
TRBJ2-4,-,TRBV29-1,-,CSALKSQDDIQYF,TGCAGCGCCCTAAAGAGTCAGGATGACATTCAGTACTTC
TRBJ2-5,-,TRBV4-1,-,CASSQGTWGKETQYF,TGCGCCAGCAGCCAAGGGACGTGGGGCAAAGAGACCCAGTACTTC
TRBJ2-3,TRBD2,TRBV6-5,-,CASSYGSGRAGTQYF,TGTGCCAGCAGTTACGGTAGCGGGAGGGCCGGTACGCAGTATTTT
TRBJ2-3,-,TRBV29-1,few,CSVAYGDSTATDTQYF,TGCAGCGTTGCCTACGGGGACTCAACCGCCACAGATACGCAGTATTTT
TRBJ2-1,TRBD2,TRBV6-5,-,CASSCGGGRHEQFF,TGTGCCAGCAGTTGCGGGGGTGGGAGACACGAGCAGTTCTTC
TRBJ2-1,-,TRBV5-1,-,CASSLPFNEQFF,TGCGCCAGCAGCTTGCCGTTCAATGAGCAGTTCTTC
TRBJ2-1,-,TRBV7-9,few,CASSSGPYYNEQFF,TGTGCCAGCAGCTCGGGACCTTACTACAATGAGCAGTTCTTC
TRBJ2-3,TRBD1,TRBV10-3,-,CAIRDAGGVDTQYF,TGTGCCATCAGGGACGCAGGGGGCGTAGATACGCAGTATTTT
TRBJ2-3,-,TRBV4-3,few,CASSQDAGLTDTQYF,TGCGCCAGCAGCCAAGACGCGGGTCTCACAGATACGCAGTATTTT
TRBJ2-7,TRBD2,TRBV5-1,-,CASSTSGTSGSYEQYF,TGCGCCAGCAGCACCTCCGGGACTAGCGGTTCCTACGAGCAGTACTTC
TRBJ2-1,-,TRBV12-5,-,CASGLPNEQFF,TGTGCTAGTGGTTTACCTAACGAGCAGTTCTTC
TRBJ2-7,-,TRBV7-2,-,CASSTQGPAAYEQYF,TGTGCCAGCAGCACCCAGGGACCCGCCGCCTACGAGCAGTACTTC
TRBJ2-5,TRBD2,TRBV12-3/TRBV12-4,few,CASSLTSGHEQYF,TGTGCCAGCAGTTTAACTAGCGGGCATGAGCAGTACTTC
TRBJ2-3,TRBD2,TRBV27,-,CASSPLGLANQVGTDTQYF,TGTGCCAGCAGTCCCTTGGGACTAGCGAACCAGGTTGGCACAGATACGCAGTATTTT
TRBJ1-2,-,TRBV20-1,once,CSAPRGYGYTF,TGCAGTGCCCCCAGGGGCTATGGCTACACCTTC
TRBJ2-1,TRBD2,TRBV20-1,few,CSALAGWGNEQFF,TGCAGTGCTTTAGCGGGATGGGGCAATGAGCAGTTCTTC
TRBJ1-4,TRBD1,TRBV20-1,-,CSAKTGDEKLFF,TGCAGTGCTAAAACAGGGGATGAAAAACTGTTTTTT
TRBJ2-1,TRBD2,TRBV5-1,-,CASSSPLAGGMNEQFF,TGCGCCAGCAGCTCCCCTTTAGCGGGGGGCATGAATGAGCAGTTCTTC
TRBJ2-3,-,TRBV29-1,-,CSVVVGGGNTQYF,TGCAGCGTTGTGGTGGGAGGGGGGAATACGCAGTATTTT
TRBJ2-5,-,TRBV28,-,CASTIRGGRETQYF,TGTGCCAGCACCATTCGCGGGGGCCGAGAGACCCAGTACTTC
TRBJ2-7,TRBD1,TRBV7-2,-,CTSSWTGFDEQYF,TGTACCAGCAGCTGGACAGGGTTCGACGAGCAGTACTTC
TRBJ1-2,TRBD1,TRBV14,-,CASSPLAGTGVDGYTF,TGTGCCAGCAGCCCTTTAGCCGGGACAGGGGTCGATGGCTACACCTTC
TRBJ2-5,-,TRBV5-1,-,CASSPPTRELGKETQYF,TGCGCCAGCAGCCCCCCCACCCGGGAGCTTGGGAAAGAGACCCAGTACTTC
TRBJ1-5,-,TRBV5-1,once,CASSFDGGNQPQHF,TGCGCCAGCAGCTTCGACGGGGGTAATCAGCCCCAGCATTTT
TRBJ2-1,TRBD2,TRBV4-3,-,CASSQDRLAGGPSYNEQFF,TGCGCCAGCAGCCAAGATAGGCTAGCGGGAGGGCCATCCTACAATGAGCAGTTCTTC